These T cell receptor beta chains were read from a single sample in a study of CD8 T cells in Susac syndrome. Each CDR3 protein gets one entry after TCRdb re-called the immunoSEQ multiplex PCR reads with MiXCR. The data show roughly 200,000 distinct CDR3 sequences, about 95% seen once. The sequencing sample was made of CD4+ T cells from PBMCs. These receptor sequences come from a human donor in good health. Both conserved end residues are part of each CDR3. The D gene is left open where the match is weak. Size tells how often a clone was seen (once, few, many) or the class of an expanded clone, and some rows leave it out.

v_gene,len,abundance,j_gene,d_gene,CDR3aa,CDR3nt
TRBV7-9,16,.,TRBJ2-2,TRBD2,CASSQEGLAGTGELFF,TGTGCCAGCAGCCAAGAAGGACTAGCGGGAACCGGGGAGCTGTTTTTT
TRBV28,15,.,TRBJ2-1,TRBD2,CASSLLGGRTGEQFF,TGTGCCAGCAGTTTATTAGGCGGGAGGACTGGCGAGCAGTTCTTC
TRBV20-1,14,.,TRBJ2-5,TRBD2,CSATPGLARETQYF,TGCAGTGCTACTCCGGGACTAGCTCGAGAGACCCAGTACTTC
TRBV20-1,11,.,TRBJ2-3,.,CSATTTDTQYF,TGCAGTGCCACAACTACAGATACGCAGTATTTT
TRBV20-1,15,.,TRBJ2-4,TRBD1,CSASGTGALQNIQYF,TGCAGTGCTTCCGGGACAGGGGCCTTACAAAACATTCAGTACTTC
TRBV12-3/TRBV12-4,16,.,TRBJ1-2,.,CASSSHAGANYYGYTF,TGTGCCAGCAGTTCACATGCAGGGGCGAACTACTATGGCTACACCTTC
TRBV28,15,.,TRBJ2-1,TRBD2,CASSRLAEFYNEQFF,TGTGCCAGCAGCCGACTAGCGGAGTTCTACAATGAGCAGTTCTTC
TRBV20-1,13,.,TRBJ2-5,.,CSAADPNVETQYF,TGCAGTGCCGCAGACCCGAACGTAGAGACCCAGTACTTC
TRBV28,15,.,TRBJ2-7,TRBD1,CASSSDRGRRDEQYF,TGTGCCAGCAGTTCGGACAGGGGGCGCAGGGACGAGCAGTACTTC
TRBV4-2,15,.,TRBJ2-7,TRBD2,CASSQQTSGSHEQYF,TGTGCCAGCAGCCAACAGACTAGCGGGAGCCACGAGCAGTACTTC
TRBV4-1,15,.,TRBJ2-3,.,CASSPLSLAADTQYF,TGCGCCAGCAGCCCTCTTAGTCTTGCGGCGGATACGCAGTATTTT
TRBV7-9,17,.,TRBJ2-5,.,CASSLSKMGVRGETQYF,TGTGCCAGCAGCTTATCCAAAATGGGGGTTCGGGGAGAGACCCAGTACTTC
TRBV28,13,.,TRBJ1-2,TRBD1,CASSAGGDYGYTF,TGTGCCAGCAGTGCAGGGGGGGACTATGGCTACACCTTC
TRBV20-1,14,.,TRBJ2-7,.,CSAREGGASYEQYF,TGCAGTGCTAGAGAAGGGGGAGCCTCCTACGAGCAGTACTTC
TRBV24-1,15,once,TRBJ2-1,TRBD1,CATSDNGQGRGEQFF,TGTGCCACCAGTGACAATGGACAGGGGAGAGGAGAGCAGTTCTTC
TRBV14,14,.,TRBJ1-2,.,CASSQQTGPFGYTF,TGTGCCAGCAGCCAACAGACAGGACCTTTCGGCTACACCTTC
TRBV15,17,once,TRBJ2-1,TRBD2,CATSRDLAGHSYNEQFF,TGTGCCACCAGCAGAGATCTAGCGGGCCACTCCTACAATGAGCAGTTCTTC
TRBV5-6,15,.,TRBJ1-5,.,CASSRRAVSNQPQHF,TGTGCCAGCAGCCGACGGGCTGTTAGCAATCAGCCCCAGCATTTT
TRBV20-1,14,.,TRBJ2-1,TRBD2,CSPTGLAGVDEQFF,TGCAGTCCCACGGGACTAGCGGGAGTCGATGAGCAGTTCTTC
TRBV30,11,.,TRBJ2-5,.,CAWTDRETQYF,TGTGCCTGGACGGATAGGGAAACCCAGTACTTC
TRBV9,15,.,TRBJ2-7,TRBD2,CASSPGGTNPYEQYF,TGTGCCAGCAGCCCGGGTGGGACTAACCCCTACGAGCAGTACTTC
TRBV28,13,.,TRBJ2-4,.,CASSFSGGHIQYF,TGTGCCAGCAGTTTCAGTGGAGGGCATATTCAGTACTTC
TRBV5-1,13,.,TRBJ2-3,.,CASSWDDTDTQYF,TGCGCCAGCAGCTGGGACGACACAGATACGCAGTATTTT
TRBV30,15,.,TRBJ2-5,TRBD2,CAWSTASGSRETQYF,TGTGCCTGGAGTACCGCTAGCGGGAGTAGAGAGACCCAGTACTTC
TRBV27,14,.,TRBJ2-2,.,CASSLSLGIGELFF,TGTGCCAGCAGTTTATCTCTAGGGATCGGGGAGCTGTTTTTT
TRBV3-1,15,.,TRBJ2-1,.,CASSQFLGGNNEQFF,TGTGCCAGCAGCCAATTTTTAGGCGGGAACAATGAGCAGTTCTTC
TRBV12-3/TRBV12-4,16,.,TRBJ2-1,.,CASSWGWGDRGHEQFF,TGTGCCAGCAGTTGGGGCTGGGGAGACCGGGGGCATGAGCAGTTCTTC
TRBV4-3,14,.,TRBJ1-2,TRBD1,CASSPGTGGYGYTF,TGCGCCAGCAGCCCCGGGACAGGGGGCTATGGCTACACCTTC
TRBV30,13,once,TRBJ2-5,TRBD1,CAWSGQGVETQYF,TGTGCCTGGAGTGGACAGGGCGTGGAGACCCAGTACTTC
TRBV29-1,13,once,TRBJ2-5,.,CSARRPGRETQYF,TGCAGCGCCCGAAGGCCAGGGCGGGAGACCCAGTACTTC
TRBV9,14,.,TRBJ2-7,TRBD1,CASSEGQGRYEQYF,TGTGCCAGCAGCGAGGGACAGGGCCGCTACGAGCAGTACTTC
TRBV28,12,.,TRBJ1-1,.,CASSLPGVEAFF,TGTGCCAGCAGTCTCCCGGGGGTTGAAGCTTTCTTT
TRBV29-1,11,.,TRBJ1-2,.,CSAPTEWGYTF,TGCAGCGCTCCGACAGAATGGGGCTACACCTTC
TRBV21-1,14,.,TRBJ2-7,.,CAAGGTGCPYEQYF,TGTGCCGCGGGGGGGACAGGGTGCCCCTACGAGCAGTACTTC
TRBV29-1,12,.,TRBJ1-1,.,CSVETTGRAAFF,TGCAGCGTTGAAACGACAGGAAGAGCAGCTTTCTTT
TRBV4-1,16,.,TRBJ2-3,.,CASSQVLRGAGNTQYF,TGCGCCAGCAGCCAAGTGTTGCGGGGAGCGGGTAATACGCAGTATTTT
TRBV20-1,14,.,TRBJ2-5,TRBD2,CSAWRGGLQETQYF,TGCAGTGCTTGGCGGGGGGGTCTACAAGAGACCCAGTACTTC
TRBV27,14,.,TRBJ2-7,.,CASTSSLPAYEQYF,TGTGCCAGCACTAGCTCCTTACCGGCCTACGAGCAGTACTTC
TRBV5-4,12,.,TRBJ2-7,.,CASSLTGIEQYF,TGTGCCAGCAGCTTGACAGGGATCGAGCAGTACTTC
TRBV28,14,.,TRBJ2-7,TRBD1,CASRGTGLSYEQYF,TGTGCCAGCAGGGGGACAGGGCTATCCTACGAGCAGTACTTC
TRBV28,16,.,TRBJ2-2,.,CASSLPRPERGGELFF,TGTGCCAGCAGTTTACCCAGACCCGAGAGGGGCGGGGAGCTGTTTTTT
TRBV30,11,.,TRBJ1-1,.,CAWRSPLQAFF,TGTGCCTGGAGATCCCCCCTCCAAGCTTTCTTT
TRBV29-1,13,.,TRBJ1-3,.,CSVRVSTGNTIYF,TGCAGCGTTAGGGTCAGTACTGGAAACACCATATATTTT
TRBV20-1,14,.,TRBJ2-1,.,CSARVTAGPGGQFF,TGCAGTGCTAGAGTAACGGCGGGGCCAGGTGGGCAGTTCTTC
TRBV29-1,17,.,TRBJ2-3,TRBD2,CSVEGTSGKGGTDTQYF,TGCAGCGTTGAAGGGACTAGCGGGAAGGGTGGCACAGATACGCAGTATTTT
TRBV7-9,15,.,TRBJ1-2,.,CASSFQRGSGSGYTF,TGTGCCAGCAGCTTCCAAAGGGGCAGCGGATCTGGCTACACCTTC
TRBV20-1,15,.,TRBJ2-2,.,CSARPGQLGTGELFF,TGCAGTGCACGCCCCGGACAGTTGGGAACCGGGGAGCTGTTTTTT
TRBV9,14,.,TRBJ2-7,TRBD1,CASSDGTGVYEQYF,TGTGCCAGCAGCGACGGGACAGGGGTCTACGAGCAGTACTTC
TRBV7-8,14,.,TRBJ1-5,TRBD1,CASSPGTGIQPQHF,TGTGCCAGCAGCCCCGGGACAGGGATTCAGCCCCAGCATTTT
TRBV29-1,16,.,TRBJ1-2,TRBD1,CSVAGQGVYVGYGYTF,TGCAGCGTTGCCGGACAGGGAGTCTATGTAGGCTATGGCTACACCTTC
TRBV27,13,.,TRBJ2-7,.,CASTPGLGYEQYF,TGTGCCAGCACCCCGGGACTGGGCTACGAGCAGTACTTC
TRBV27,14,.,TRBJ1-5,TRBD1,CASSFQGVGQPQHF,TGTGCCAGCAGTTTCCAGGGGGTAGGTCAGCCCCAGCATTTT
TRBV29-1,13,.,TRBJ1-2,.,CSVPQGSNYGYTF,TGCAGCGTACCCCAGGGATCGAACTATGGCTACACCTTC
TRBV15,14,once,TRBJ2-1,.,CATSRGGRANEQFF,TGTGCCACCAGCAGAGGGGGCAGGGCAAATGAGCAGTTCTTC
TRBV20-1,12,.,TRBJ1-1,.,CSTGQKNTEAFF,TGCAGTACGGGACAAAAGAACACTGAAGCTTTCTTT
TRBV30,11,.,TRBJ2-7,.,CAWQRNDEQYF,TGTGCCTGGCAACGAAACGACGAGCAGTACTTC
TRBV4-3,16,.,TRBJ2-3,.,CASSQDGARGTDTQYF,TGCGCCAGCAGCCAAGATGGGGCTAGAGGCACAGATACGCAGTATTTT
TRBV29-1,13,.,TRBJ1-2,.,CSVGVGEDYGYTF,TGCAGCGTTGGGGTGGGAGAGGACTATGGCTACACCTTC
TRBV27,17,.,TRBJ2-3,TRBD2,CASTRGSGRVRTDTQYF,TGTGCCAGCACCCGGGGTAGCGGGAGAGTGAGAACAGATACGCAGTATTTT
TRBV24-1,13,once,TRBJ2-3,.,CATSRQGPDTQYF,TGTGCCACCAGTCGGCAAGGACCCGATACGCAGTATTTT